This T cell receptor (beta chain) came from a study of neurological immune-mediated disorders. The trim removed 5 bases at V and 6 bases at J, leaving 21 bases unmatched. CDR3 size: 18 residues. CDR1 is MNHEY and CDR2 is SMNVEV in the germline V gene (reference sequence). This clonotype was recorded many times. Unsorted libraries came from 2 million PBMCs stored at -80 °C. The cDNA was generated through 5'RACE incorporating 10-nucleotide random UMIs. Over 180 million TCR-beta sequences from 15-18 subjects were obtained in each sequencing run. TCRdb reprocessed the 5' RACE reads with MiXCR, giving one entry per CDR3 protein. Counted here are 45,000 to 60,000 distinct CDR3 sequences, less than 4.5% occurring once; the ten biggest clones make up 1.6%.

The source of this sequence is a man under 40 with multiple sclerosis. Sequenced material: PBMCs. The chain combines TRBV27 with TRBJ2-7; 8 nucleotides align to TRBD2. The CDR3 here is CASSPSRGGAVLTAEQYF. The CDR3 nucleotides read TGTGCCAGCAGTCCGTCCCGGGGGGGAGCGGTGCTGACAGCCGAGCAGTACTTC.